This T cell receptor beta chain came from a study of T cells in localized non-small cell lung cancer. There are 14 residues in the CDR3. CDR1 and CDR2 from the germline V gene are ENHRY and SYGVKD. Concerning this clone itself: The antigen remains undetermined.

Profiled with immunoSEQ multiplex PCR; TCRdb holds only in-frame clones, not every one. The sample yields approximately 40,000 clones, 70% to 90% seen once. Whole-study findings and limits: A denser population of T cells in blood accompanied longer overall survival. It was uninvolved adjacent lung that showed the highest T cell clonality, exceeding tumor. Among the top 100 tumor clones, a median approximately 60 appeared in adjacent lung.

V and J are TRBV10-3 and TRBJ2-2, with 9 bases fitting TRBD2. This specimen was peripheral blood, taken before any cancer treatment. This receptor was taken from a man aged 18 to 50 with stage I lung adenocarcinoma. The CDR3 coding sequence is TGTGGGGTTAGCGGGGGCAGGAACACCGGGGAGCTGTTTTTT. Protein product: CGVSGGRNTGELFF.